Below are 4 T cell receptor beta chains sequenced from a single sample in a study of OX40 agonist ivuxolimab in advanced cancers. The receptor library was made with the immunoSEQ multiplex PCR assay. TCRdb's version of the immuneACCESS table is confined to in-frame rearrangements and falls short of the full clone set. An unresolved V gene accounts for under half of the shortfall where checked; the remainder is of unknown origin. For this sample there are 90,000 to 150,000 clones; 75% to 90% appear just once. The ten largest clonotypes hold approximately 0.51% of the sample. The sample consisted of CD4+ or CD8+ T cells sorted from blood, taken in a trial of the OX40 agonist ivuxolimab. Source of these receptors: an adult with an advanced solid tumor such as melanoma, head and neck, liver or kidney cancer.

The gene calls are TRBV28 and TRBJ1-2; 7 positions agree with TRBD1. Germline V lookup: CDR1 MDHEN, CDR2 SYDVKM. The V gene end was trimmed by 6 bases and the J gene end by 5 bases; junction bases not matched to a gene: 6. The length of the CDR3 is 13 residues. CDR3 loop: CASSPGQKYGYTF. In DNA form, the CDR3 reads TGTGCCAGCAGCCCGGGACAGAAGTATGGCTACACCTTC.

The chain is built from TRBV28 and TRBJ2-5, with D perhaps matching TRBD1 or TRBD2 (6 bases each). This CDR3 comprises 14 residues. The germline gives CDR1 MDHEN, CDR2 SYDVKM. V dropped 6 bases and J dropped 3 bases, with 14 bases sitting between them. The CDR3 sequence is CASSWGAGKETQYF. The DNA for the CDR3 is TGTGCCAGCAGCTGGGGGGCGGGGAAAGAGACCCAGTACTTC.

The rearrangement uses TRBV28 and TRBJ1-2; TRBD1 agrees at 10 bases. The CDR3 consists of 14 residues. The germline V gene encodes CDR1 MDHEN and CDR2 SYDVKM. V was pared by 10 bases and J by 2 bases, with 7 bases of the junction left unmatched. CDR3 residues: CAIYGTGVNYGYTF. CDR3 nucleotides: TGTGCCATCTACGGGACAGGGGTCAACTATGGCTACACCTTC.

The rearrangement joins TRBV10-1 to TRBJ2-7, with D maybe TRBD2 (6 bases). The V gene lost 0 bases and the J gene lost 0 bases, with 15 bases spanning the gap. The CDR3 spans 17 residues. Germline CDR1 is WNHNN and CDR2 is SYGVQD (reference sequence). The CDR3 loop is CASSESGLRGNSYEQYF. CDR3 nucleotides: TGCGCCAGCAGTGAGTCGGGGTTGCGGGGAAACTCCTACGAGCAGTACTTC.